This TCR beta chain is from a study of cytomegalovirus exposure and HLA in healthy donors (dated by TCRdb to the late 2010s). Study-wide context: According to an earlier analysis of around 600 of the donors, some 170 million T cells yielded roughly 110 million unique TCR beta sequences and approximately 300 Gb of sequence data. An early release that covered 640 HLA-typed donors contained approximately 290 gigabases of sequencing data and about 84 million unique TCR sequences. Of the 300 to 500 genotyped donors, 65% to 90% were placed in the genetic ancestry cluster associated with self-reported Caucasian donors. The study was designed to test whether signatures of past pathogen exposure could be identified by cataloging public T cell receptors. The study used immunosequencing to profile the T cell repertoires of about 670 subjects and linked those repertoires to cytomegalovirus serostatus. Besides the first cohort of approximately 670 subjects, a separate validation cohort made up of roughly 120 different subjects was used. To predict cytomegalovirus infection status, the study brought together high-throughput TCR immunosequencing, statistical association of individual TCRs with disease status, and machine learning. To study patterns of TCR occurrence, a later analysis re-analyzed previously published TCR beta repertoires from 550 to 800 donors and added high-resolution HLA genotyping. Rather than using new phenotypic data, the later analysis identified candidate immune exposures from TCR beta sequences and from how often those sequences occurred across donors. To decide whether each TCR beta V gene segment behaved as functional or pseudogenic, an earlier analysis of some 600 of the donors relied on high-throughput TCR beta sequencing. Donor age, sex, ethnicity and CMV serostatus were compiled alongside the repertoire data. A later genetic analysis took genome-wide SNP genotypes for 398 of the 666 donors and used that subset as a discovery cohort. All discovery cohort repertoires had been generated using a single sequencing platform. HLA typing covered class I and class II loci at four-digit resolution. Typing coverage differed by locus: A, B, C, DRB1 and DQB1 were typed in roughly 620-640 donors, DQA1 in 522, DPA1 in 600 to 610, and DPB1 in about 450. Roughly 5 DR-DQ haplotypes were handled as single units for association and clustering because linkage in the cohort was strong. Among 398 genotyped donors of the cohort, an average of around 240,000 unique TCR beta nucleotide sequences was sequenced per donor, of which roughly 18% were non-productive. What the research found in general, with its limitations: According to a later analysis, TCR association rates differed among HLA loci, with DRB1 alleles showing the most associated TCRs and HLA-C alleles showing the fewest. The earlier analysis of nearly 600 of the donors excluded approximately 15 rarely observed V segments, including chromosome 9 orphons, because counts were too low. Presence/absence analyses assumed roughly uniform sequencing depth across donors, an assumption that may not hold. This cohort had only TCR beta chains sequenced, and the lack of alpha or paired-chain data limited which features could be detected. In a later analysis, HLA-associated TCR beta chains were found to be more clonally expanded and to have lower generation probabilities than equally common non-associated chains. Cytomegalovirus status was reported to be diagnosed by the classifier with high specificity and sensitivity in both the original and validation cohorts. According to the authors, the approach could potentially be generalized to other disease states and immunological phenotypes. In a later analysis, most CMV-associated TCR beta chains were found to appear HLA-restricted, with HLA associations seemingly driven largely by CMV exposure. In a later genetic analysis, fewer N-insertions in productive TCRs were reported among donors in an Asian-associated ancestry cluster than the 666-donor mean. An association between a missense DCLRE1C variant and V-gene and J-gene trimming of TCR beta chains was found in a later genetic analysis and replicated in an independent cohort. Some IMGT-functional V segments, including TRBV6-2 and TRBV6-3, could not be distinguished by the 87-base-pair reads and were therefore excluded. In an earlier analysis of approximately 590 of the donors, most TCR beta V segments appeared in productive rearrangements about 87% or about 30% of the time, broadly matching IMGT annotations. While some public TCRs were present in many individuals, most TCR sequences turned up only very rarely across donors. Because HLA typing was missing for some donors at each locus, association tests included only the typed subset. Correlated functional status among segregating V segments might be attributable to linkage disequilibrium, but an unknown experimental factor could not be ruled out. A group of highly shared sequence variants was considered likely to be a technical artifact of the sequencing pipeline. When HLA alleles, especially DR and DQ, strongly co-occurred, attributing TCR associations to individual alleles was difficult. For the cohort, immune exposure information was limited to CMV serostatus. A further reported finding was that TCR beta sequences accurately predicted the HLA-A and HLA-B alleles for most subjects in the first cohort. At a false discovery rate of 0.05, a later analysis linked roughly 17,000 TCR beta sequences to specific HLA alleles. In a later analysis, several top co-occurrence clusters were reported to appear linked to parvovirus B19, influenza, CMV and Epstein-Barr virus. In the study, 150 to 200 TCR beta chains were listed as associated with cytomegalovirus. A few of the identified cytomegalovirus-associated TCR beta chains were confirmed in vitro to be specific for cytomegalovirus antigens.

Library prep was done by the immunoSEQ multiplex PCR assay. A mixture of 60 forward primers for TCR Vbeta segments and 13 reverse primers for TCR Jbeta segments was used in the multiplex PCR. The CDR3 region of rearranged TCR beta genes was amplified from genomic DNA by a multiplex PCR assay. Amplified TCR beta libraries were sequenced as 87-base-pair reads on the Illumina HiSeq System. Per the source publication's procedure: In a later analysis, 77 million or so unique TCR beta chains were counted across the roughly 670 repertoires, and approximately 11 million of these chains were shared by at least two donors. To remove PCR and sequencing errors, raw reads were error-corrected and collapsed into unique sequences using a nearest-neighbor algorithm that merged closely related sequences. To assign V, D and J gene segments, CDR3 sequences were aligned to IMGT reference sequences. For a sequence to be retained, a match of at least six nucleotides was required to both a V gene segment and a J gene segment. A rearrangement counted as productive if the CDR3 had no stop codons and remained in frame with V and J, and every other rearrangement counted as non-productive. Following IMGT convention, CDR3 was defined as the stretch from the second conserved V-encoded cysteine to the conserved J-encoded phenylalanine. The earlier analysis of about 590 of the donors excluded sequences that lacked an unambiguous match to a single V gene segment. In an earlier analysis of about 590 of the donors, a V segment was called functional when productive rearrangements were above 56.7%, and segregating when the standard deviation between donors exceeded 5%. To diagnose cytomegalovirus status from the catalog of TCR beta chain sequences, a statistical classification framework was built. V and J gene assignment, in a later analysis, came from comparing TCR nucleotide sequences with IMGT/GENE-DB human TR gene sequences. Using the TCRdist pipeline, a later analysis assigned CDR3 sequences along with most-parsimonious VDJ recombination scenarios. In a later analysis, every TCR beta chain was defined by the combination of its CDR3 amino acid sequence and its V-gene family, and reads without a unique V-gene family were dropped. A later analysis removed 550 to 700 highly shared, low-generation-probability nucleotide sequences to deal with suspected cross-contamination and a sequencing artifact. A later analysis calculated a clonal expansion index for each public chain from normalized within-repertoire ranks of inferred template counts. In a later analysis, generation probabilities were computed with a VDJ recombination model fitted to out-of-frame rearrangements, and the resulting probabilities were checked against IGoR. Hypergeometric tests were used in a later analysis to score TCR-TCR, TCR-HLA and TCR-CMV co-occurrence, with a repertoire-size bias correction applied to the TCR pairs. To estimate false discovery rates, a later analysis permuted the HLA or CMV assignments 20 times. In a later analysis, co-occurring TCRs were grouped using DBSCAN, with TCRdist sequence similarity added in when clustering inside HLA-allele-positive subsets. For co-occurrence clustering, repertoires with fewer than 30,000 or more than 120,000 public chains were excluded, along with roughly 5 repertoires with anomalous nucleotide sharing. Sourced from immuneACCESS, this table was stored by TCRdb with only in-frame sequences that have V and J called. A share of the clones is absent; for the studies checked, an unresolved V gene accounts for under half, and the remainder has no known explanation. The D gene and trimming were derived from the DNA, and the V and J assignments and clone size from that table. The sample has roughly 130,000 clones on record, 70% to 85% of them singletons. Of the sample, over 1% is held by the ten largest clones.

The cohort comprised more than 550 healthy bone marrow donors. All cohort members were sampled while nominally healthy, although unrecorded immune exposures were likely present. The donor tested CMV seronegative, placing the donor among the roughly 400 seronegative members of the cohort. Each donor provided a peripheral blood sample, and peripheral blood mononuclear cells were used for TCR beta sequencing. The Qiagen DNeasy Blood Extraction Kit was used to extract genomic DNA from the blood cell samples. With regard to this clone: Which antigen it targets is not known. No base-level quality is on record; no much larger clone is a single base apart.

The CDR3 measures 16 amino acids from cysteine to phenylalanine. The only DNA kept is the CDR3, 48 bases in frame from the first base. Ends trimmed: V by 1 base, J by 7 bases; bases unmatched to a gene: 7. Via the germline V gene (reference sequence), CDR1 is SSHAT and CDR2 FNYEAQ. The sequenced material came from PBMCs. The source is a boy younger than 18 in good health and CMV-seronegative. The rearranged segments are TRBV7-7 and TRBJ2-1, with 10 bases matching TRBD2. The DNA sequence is TGTGCCAGCAGCTTAGGCACAGCGGGAGGGCATAATGAGCAGTTCTTC. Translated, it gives CASSLGTAGGHNEQFF.